This T cell receptor (beta chain) comes out of a study of T cells after yellow fever vaccination. Study outcomes and limitations: Weaker, the secondary response had a peak occurring faster, on day 5 versus 15.

Via MiXCR, TCRdb re-called the 5' RACE reads, giving one row per CDR3 protein. The data contain some 300,000 distinct CDR3 sequences, roughly 10% of them singletons. Germline CDR1 and CDR2: SGHTA and FQGNSA. This CDR3 contains 15 residues. The V segment lost 3 bases and the J segment 6 bases; nucleotides outside the gene matches: 10. This clonotype was counted ten times or more. Its antigen remains unknown. The chain couples TRBV7-2 to TRBJ2-7; 8 nucleotides line up with TRBD1. The clonotype comes from a man between 18 and 35 years old who received the YFV17D yellow fever vaccine. The sequencing here drew on CD4+ T cells sorted from PBMCs, taken 45 days after the yellow fever booster vaccination. CDR3 protein: CASSFSGTGLGEQYF. As DNA, the CDR3 is TGTGCCAGCAGCTTCTCCGGGACAGGACTGGGCGAGCAGTACTTC.